The rows below give T cell receptor beta chains drawn from one sample of a study of glioma-infiltrating T cells. TCRdb re-called the multiplex PCR reads through MiXCR, storing one row per CDR3 protein. The data show approximately 130,000 distinct CDR3 sequences, with around 25% seen just once and about 30% held by the top ten. The sample consisted of glioma tissue, nonneoplastic brain tissue, or PBMCs (not recorded which). The source of these receptors is a human donor with low-grade glioma or glioblastoma, undergoing nonglioma brain surgery, or in good health (not recorded which). The CDR3 runs from the conserved cysteine through the conserved F or W. The D gene is left open where the match is weak. For some rows the clone size is stated as once, few or many, or as a class when expanded; others skip it.

j_call | v_call | clone_size | d_call | cdr3_nt | cdr3_aa
TRBJ2-4 | TRBV20-1 | - | - | TGCAGTGCTAGAGATTTCTCTACCAGGGGGGCCAACATTCAGTACTTC | CSARDFSTRGANIQYF
TRBJ2-1 | TRBV5-6 | - | TRBD2 | TGTGCCAGCAGCTTGGCCGGGCGGGGGGAATACAATGAGCAGTTCTTC | CASSLAGRGEYNEQFF
TRBJ2-3 | TRBV6-2/TRBV6-3 | once | - | TGTGCCAGCAGTGGAAGGCCTATCGGGGCAGATACGCAGTATTTT | CASSGRPIGADTQYF
TRBJ1-1 | TRBV3-1 | - | - | TGTGCCAGCAGCCAAGGTAGGGTGAGAACTGAAGCTTTCTTT | CASSQGRVRTEAFF
TRBJ2-2 | TRBV6-5 | - | - | TGTGCCAGCAGCACTTCAGGGACGAGCACCGGGGAGCTGTTTTTT | CASSTSGTSTGELFF
TRBJ2-2 | TRBV2 | - | - | TGTGCCAGCATTCGCGGGCTCACCGGGGAGCTGTTTTTT | CASIRGLTGELFF
TRBJ1-1 | TRBV4-1 | - | - | TGCGCCACGAGAAGCAGGGCCCTGAACACTGAAGCTTTCTTT | CATRSRALNTEAFF
TRBJ2-1 | TRBV6-1 | many | TRBD1 | TGTGCCAGCAGTGAGAGGGACAGGGGTTTAGGCTCCTACAATGAGCAGTTCTTC | CASSERDRGLGSYNEQFF
TRBJ2-1 | TRBV27 | few | - | TGTGCCAGCAGTTCCCCAGAGACCGTTAAGGTTGAGCAGTTCTTC | CASSSPETVKVEQFF
TRBJ2-6 | TRBV7-2 | - | - | TGTGCCAGCAGCTTAGCTGCGGGTGGGGCCAACGTCCTGACTTTC | CASSLAAGGANVLTF
TRBJ2-3 | TRBV7-2 | few | - | TGTGCCAGCAGCCCCCAACCCCGGGGTCTTGCCACAGATACGCAGTATTTT | CASSPQPRGLATDTQYF
TRBJ1-1 | TRBV12-3/TRBV12-4 | - | - | TGTGCCAGCAGTAAAAAGGACACTGAAGCTTTCTTT | CASSKKDTEAFF
TRBJ2-1 | TRBV27 | - | TRBD2 | TGTGCCAGCAGTTTCTCGACTAGCGGGAATGAGCAGTTCTTC | CASSFSTSGNEQFF
TRBJ1-4 | TRBV6-1 | many | - | TGTGCCAGCAGGATGGAGTTGTCTGAAAAACTGTTTTTT | CASRMELSEKLFF
TRBJ1-6 | TRBV6-1 | many | TRBD1 | TGTGCCAGCCCTCCTGCGAAGGGGGCGGGAAATTCACCCCTCCACTTT | CASPPAKGAGNSPLHF
TRBJ1-5 | TRBV29-1 | few | - | TGCAGCGTTCGAGGGGATGGACAGCCCCAGCATTTT | CSVRGDGQPQHF
TRBJ1-1 | TRBV12-3/TRBV12-4 | many | - | TGTGCCAGCGAGGCGCGATTTGAAGCTTTCTTT | CASEARFEAFF
TRBJ2-1 | TRBV7-2 | few | TRBD2 | TGTGCCAGCAGCTTAGCGGGGGCGGGAGGGGACAATGAGCAGTTCTTC | CASSLAGAGGDNEQFF